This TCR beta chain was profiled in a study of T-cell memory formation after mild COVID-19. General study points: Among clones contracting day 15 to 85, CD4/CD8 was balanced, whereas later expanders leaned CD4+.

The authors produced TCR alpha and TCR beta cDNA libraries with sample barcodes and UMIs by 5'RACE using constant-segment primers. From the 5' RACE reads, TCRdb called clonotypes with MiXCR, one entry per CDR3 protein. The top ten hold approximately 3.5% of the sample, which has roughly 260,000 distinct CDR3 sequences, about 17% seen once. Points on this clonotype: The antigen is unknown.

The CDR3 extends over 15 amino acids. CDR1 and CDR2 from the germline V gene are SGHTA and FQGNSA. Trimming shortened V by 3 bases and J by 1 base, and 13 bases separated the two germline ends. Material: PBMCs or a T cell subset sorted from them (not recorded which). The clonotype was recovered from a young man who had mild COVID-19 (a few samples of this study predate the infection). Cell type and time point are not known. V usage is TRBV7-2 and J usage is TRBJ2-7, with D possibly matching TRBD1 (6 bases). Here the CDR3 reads CASSFSGTLSYEQYF. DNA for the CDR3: TGTGCCAGCAGCTTCTCCGGGACACTATCCTACGAGCAGTACTTC.